This T cell receptor beta chain was found in a study of metastatic and nonmetastatic thyroid tumors (dated by TCRdb to about 2020). For the wider study: For patients with malignant and with benign thyroid disease, the researchers compared repertoires between peripheral blood samples and tumor or nodule tissue samples. Here is what the overall study found, with its caveats: TCR beta diversity was reported as significantly higher in malignant tumors than in benign nodules, in both blood and tumor samples.

No treatment had been received by any patient before thyroid surgery. Using T-cell receptor beta sequencing, the study looked back at clinical samples from patients collected from the early 2010s to the late 2010s. This clone has at least ten counts. No cognate antigen has been identified for it. No much larger clone exists at a distance of one base, and base qualities are not known. The same CDR3 is also encoded by other DNA sequences in this sample. The CDR3 goes from the cysteine to the phenylalanine over 13 residues. Only the CDR3 portion is preserved as DNA: 39 bases, with reading frame beginning at the first base. The germline V gene (reference sequence) specifies LNHDA as CDR1 and SQIVND as CDR2. Relative to germline, V is 7 bases shorter and J is 2 bases shorter, with 8 bases between their ends. Library preparation used PCR. Sequenced using an Illumina HiSeq 4000. High-throughput sequencing was used to profile the CDR3 region of the TCR beta-chain in every patient. As for the authors' bioinformatics: The researchers built a classifier to tell apart papillary thyroid cancer patients with distant metastasis, based on CDR3 differences among clinicopathological groups. To measure repertoire diversity the researchers used the Shannon index, while the Morisita-Horn index served to gauge how similar the tumor and blood repertoires were. The public reads were reprocessed in TCRdb via fastp at Q25 and MiXCR, keeping in-frame beta chains. The V and J calls follow TCRdb's processing rather than the paper's. This sample is represented by about 28,000 clones; roughly 17% of them were singletons. Jointly, the top ten make up 4% to 5.5% of the sample.

The receptor comes from a female donor with papillary thyroid cancer or a benign thyroid nodule (not recorded which). Some clones in this sample may be carry-over from other donors' samples. The specimen sequenced was blood. The chain is encoded by TRBV19 joined to TRBJ2-2; there is no confident call for the D gene. The nucleotides read TGTGCCAGTACTCCCTTCAACACCGGGGAGCTGTTTTTT. Its translation is CASTPFNTGELFF.